Sequencing of this T cell receptor beta chain was carried out in a study of OX40 agonist ivuxolimab in advanced cancers. Clones were read by immunoSEQ multiplex PCR, and TCRdb kept only the in-frame ones, dropping some. The sample has around 35,000 clones; roughly nine tenths are singletons. V lost 3 bases, J lost 2 bases, and 8 bases lay in between. This CDR3 contains 15 residues. Germline assignment: CDR1 SNHLY and CDR2 FYNNEI. The sequencing used CD4+ or CD8+ T cells sorted from blood, collected in a trial of the OX40 agonist ivuxolimab. This rearrangement joins TRBV2 to TRBJ2-6; TRBD1 or TRBD2 may be the D gene (5 bases each). This TCR came from an adult with an advanced solid tumor such as melanoma, head and neck, liver or kidney cancer. CDR3 residues: CASSEMGAGANVLTF. CDR3 coding DNA: TGTGCCAGCAGTGAGATGGGGGCTGGGGCCAACGTCCTGACTTTC.